What follows describes a single T cell receptor beta chain. There is no known antigen for this receptor. It has no much larger one-base neighbor in the sample; base qualities were not kept. The cohort comprised 670 or so healthy bone marrow donors. Cohort members were all nominally healthy when sampled, although unrecorded immune exposures were likely present. Of the 550 to 750 cohort members, some 270 had positive CMV serostatus and 350 to 450 had negative CMV serostatus, and CMV serostatus was not recorded for the donor. Each donor provided a peripheral blood sample, and peripheral blood mononuclear cells were used for TCR beta sequencing. Genomic DNA extraction from the blood cell samples was performed with the Qiagen DNeasy Blood Extraction Kit. This entry belongs to a study of cytomegalovirus exposure and HLA in healthy donors (dated by TCRdb to between 2016 and 2019). For context, the study as a whole: An earlier analysis of some 600 of the donors reported roughly 300 Gb of sequence data and 117 million unique TCR beta sequences obtained from about 179 million T cells. The study was designed to test whether signatures of past pathogen exposure could be identified by cataloging public T cell receptors. A later genetic analysis used genome-wide SNP genotypes for about three fifths of the 666 donors, treating that subset as a discovery cohort. A separate validation cohort of about 110 different subjects was used in addition to the 666-subject first cohort. The study used immunosequencing to profile the T cell repertoires of 666 subjects and linked those repertoires to cytomegalovirus serostatus. An earlier analysis of 587 of the donors used high-throughput TCR beta sequencing to judge whether each TCR beta V gene segment behaved as functional or pseudogenic. The genetic ancestry cluster associated with self-reported Caucasian donors included roughly four fifths of the 350 to 500 genotyped donors. To study patterns of TCR occurrence, a later analysis re-analyzed previously published TCR beta repertoires from just over 650 donors and added high-resolution HLA genotyping. The number of typed donors differed by locus: 629-630 for A, B, C, DRB1 and DQB1; approximately 530 for DQA1; around 610 for DPA1; and roughly 450 for DPB1. Among 398 genotyped donors of the cohort, an average of around 240,000 unique TCR beta nucleotide sequences were sequenced per donor, roughly a sixth of them non-productive. High-throughput TCR immunosequencing, statistical association of individual TCRs with disease status, and machine learning were combined to predict cytomegalovirus infection status. Rather than using new phenotypic data, the later analysis identified candidate immune exposures from TCR beta sequences and from how often those sequences occurred across donors. Roughly 5 DR-DQ haplotypes were handled as single units for association and clustering because linkage in the cohort was strong. Every repertoire in the discovery cohort had been generated on one and the same sequencing platform. HLA typing covered class I and class II loci at four-digit resolution. Donor age, sex, ethnicity and CMV serostatus were compiled alongside the repertoire data. Approximately 330 gigabases of sequencing data and about 92 million unique TCR sequences made up an early release that covered several hundred HLA-typed donors. Study-wide findings and limitations: A later genetic analysis reported fewer N-insertions in productive TCRs among donors in an Asian-associated ancestry cluster than the roughly 620-donor mean. In a later analysis, 16,951 TCR beta sequences were associated with specific HLA alleles at a false discovery rate of 0.05. Correlated functional status among segregating V segments might be attributable to linkage disequilibrium, but an unknown experimental factor could not be ruled out. When HLA alleles, especially DR and DQ, strongly co-occurred, TCR associations were difficult to assign to individual alleles. According to a later analysis, most CMV-associated TCR beta chains appeared to be HLA-restricted, and the HLA associations seemed to be driven largely by CMV exposure. Across donors, most TCR sequences were observed very rarely, whereas some public TCRs were present in many individuals. A later analysis found that HLA-associated TCR beta chains were more clonally expanded and had lower generation probabilities than equally common non-associated chains. Because counts were too low, 15 to 20 rarely observed V segments, including chromosome 9 orphons, were left out of the earlier analysis of some 600 of the donors. In a later analysis, the rate of TCR association differed among HLA loci, with DRB1 alleles having the most associated TCRs and HLA-C alleles having the fewest. A group of highly shared sequence variants was considered likely to be a technical artifact of the sequencing pipeline. The only immune exposure information available for the cohort was CMV serostatus. Because the 87-base-pair reads could not distinguish some IMGT-functional V segments, including TRBV6-2 and TRBV6-3, those segments were excluded. This cohort had only TCR beta chains sequenced, and the lack of alpha or paired-chain data limited which features could be detected. The study gave a list of about 160 TCR beta chains associated with cytomegalovirus. The classifier was reported to diagnose cytomegalovirus status with high specificity and sensitivity in both the original cohort and the validation cohort. HLA typing was unavailable for some donors at each locus, so association tests used only the typed subset. The presence/absence analyses assumed that sequencing depth was roughly uniform across donors, and that assumption may not be true. In an earlier analysis of approximately 590 of the donors, most TCR beta V segments appeared in productive rearrangements about 87% or about 30% of the time, broadly matching IMGT annotations. Several of the top co-occurrence clusters appeared to be linked to parvovirus B19, influenza, CMV and Epstein-Barr virus, according to a later analysis. It was suggested by the authors that the approach could potentially be generalized to other disease states and immunological phenotypes. A further reported finding was that TCR beta sequences accurately predicted the HLA-A and HLA-B alleles for most subjects in the first cohort. A later genetic analysis associated a missense DCLRE1C variant with V-gene and J-gene trimming of TCR beta chains, and an independent cohort replicated the association. Three of the identified cytomegalovirus-associated TCR beta chains were confirmed in vitro to be specific for cytomegalovirus antigens.

After removal of 7 bases from V and 8 bases from J, the junction retains 5 bases not matched to a gene. CDR1 and CDR2, per the germline V gene, are SQVTM and ANQGSEA. The CDR3 measures 12 amino acids from cysteine to phenylalanine. Only the CDR3 region is kept as DNA, spanning 36 bases read in frame from base 1. Library generation was performed with the immunoSEQ multiplex PCR assay. The multiplex PCR relied on a mix of 60 forward primers for TCR Vbeta segments and 13 reverse primers for TCR Jbeta segments. The CDR3 region of rearranged TCR beta genes was amplified from genomic DNA with a multiplex PCR assay. The amplified TCR beta libraries were sequenced on the Illumina HiSeq System as 87-base-pair reads. The source study handled its data this way. A later analysis counted some 80 million unique TCR beta chains across the 650 to 700 repertoires, and 10 million to 12 million of these chains were shared by at least two donors. Raw reads were error-corrected and collapsed into unique sequences by a nearest-neighbor algorithm in which closely related sequences were merged to remove PCR and sequencing errors. To assign V, D and J gene segments, CDR3 sequences were aligned to IMGT reference sequences. For a sequence to be retained, a match of at least six nucleotides to both a V gene segment and a J gene segment was required. Rearrangements were called productive when the CDR3 lacked stop codons and stayed in frame with V and J; all others were non-productive. CDR3 was defined according to IMGT convention as the region running from the second conserved V-encoded cysteine to the conserved J-encoded phenylalanine. The earlier analysis of roughly 590 of the donors excluded sequences that lacked an unambiguous match to a single V gene segment. In an earlier analysis of some 590 of the donors, a V segment was called functional when productive rearrangements were above 56.7%, and segregating when the standard deviation between donors exceeded 5%. A statistical classification framework was built for diagnosing cytomegalovirus status from the catalog of TCR beta chain sequences. V and J gene assignment, in a later analysis, came from comparing TCR nucleotide sequences with IMGT/GENE-DB human TR gene sequences. A later analysis assigned CDR3 sequences and most-parsimonious VDJ recombination scenarios with the TCRdist pipeline. In a later analysis, every TCR beta chain was defined by the combination of its CDR3 amino acid sequence and its V-gene family, and reads without a unique V-gene family were dropped. To address suspected cross-contamination and a sequencing artifact, a later analysis removed around 590 highly shared, low-generation-probability nucleotide sequences. For each public chain, a later analysis derived a clonal expansion index from normalized ranks of inferred template counts within each repertoire. In a later analysis, generation probabilities were computed using a VDJ recombination model fitted to out-of-frame rearrangements, and the results were checked against IGoR. A later analysis scored TCR-TCR, TCR-HLA and TCR-CMV co-occurrence with hypergeometric tests, applying a repertoire-size bias correction to TCR pairs. In a later analysis, false discovery rates were estimated by permuting HLA or CMV assignments 20 times. In a later analysis, co-occurring TCRs were grouped using DBSCAN, and TCRdist sequence similarity was added for clustering within HLA-allele-positive subsets. Repertoires with fewer than 30,000 or more than 120,000 public chains were left out of co-occurrence clustering, as were about 5 repertoires with anomalous nucleotide sharing. The table was pulled from immuneACCESS by TCRdb, which kept in-frame rearrangements only. Such tables lose some clones; where checked, under half of the loss comes from unresolved V genes, and the rest has no known cause. The V and J calls and clone size were taken over from that table, and D and trimming were inferred from the DNA. A total of 180,000 or so clones appear in this sample, 72% of them only once. 2% to 2.5% of the sample is held by the ten biggest clonotypes.

The chain is encoded by TRBV29-1 joined to TRBJ2-1; TRBD1 aligns with 10 central bases. This TCR derives from a human donor in good health. The sequenced sample was PBMCs. The DNA sequence is TGCAGCGCCAGACAGGGGGCGGATGAGCAGTTCTTC. The resulting protein is CSARQGADEQFF.